This TCR beta chain was captured by sequencing in a study of response to subunit inactivated influenza vaccine. Broader study findings: Authors suggested few new T cells are recruited by each seasonal influenza vaccination.

A single record per CDR3 protein comes from TCRdb applying MiXCR to the RT-PCR reads. This table has a few hundred thousand distinct CDR3 sequences, 20% to 25% appearing once. This clonotype was seen a few times. What it binds is unknown. Germline V gene data show CDR1 as MDHEN and CDR2 as SYDVKM. V shed 3 bases and J 3 bases; nucleotides not matched to a gene: 6. This CDR3 spans 16 amino acids. The sequencing here drew on PBMCs from blood, taken 21 months after vaccination. The source of this sequence is a man between 50 and 75 years old who received an inactivated influenza vaccine. The rearrangement links TRBV28 to TRBJ2-7; 12 bases map to TRBD2. The CDR3 DNA is TGTGCCAGCAGTTTCTACAGACTAGCGGGAGTCTACGAGCAGTACTTC. Translated: CASSFYRLAGVYEQYF.